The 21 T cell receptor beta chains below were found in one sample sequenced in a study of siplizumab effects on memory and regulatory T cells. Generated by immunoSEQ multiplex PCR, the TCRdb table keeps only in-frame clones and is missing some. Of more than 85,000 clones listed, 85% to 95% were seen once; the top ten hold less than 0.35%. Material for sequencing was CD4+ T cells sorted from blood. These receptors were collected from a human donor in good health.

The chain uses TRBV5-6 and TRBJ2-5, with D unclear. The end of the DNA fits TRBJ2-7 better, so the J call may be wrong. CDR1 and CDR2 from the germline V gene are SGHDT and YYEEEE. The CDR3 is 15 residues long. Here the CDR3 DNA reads TGTGCCAGCAGCTTGGTTGCCAGGATTCGATACGAGCAGTACTTC. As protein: CASSLVARIRYEQYF.

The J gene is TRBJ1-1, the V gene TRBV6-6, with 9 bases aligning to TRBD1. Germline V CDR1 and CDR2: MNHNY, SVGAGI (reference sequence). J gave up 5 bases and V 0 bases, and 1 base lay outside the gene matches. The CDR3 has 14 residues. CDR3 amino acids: CASSYSDRGTEAFF. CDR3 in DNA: TGTGCCAGCAGTTACTCGGACAGGGGTACTGAAGCTTTCTTT.

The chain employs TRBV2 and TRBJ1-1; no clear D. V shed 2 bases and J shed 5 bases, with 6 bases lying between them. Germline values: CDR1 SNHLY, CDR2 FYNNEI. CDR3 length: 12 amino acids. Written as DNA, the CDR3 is TGTGCCAGCAGTGAAAGCGTTACTGAAGCTTTCTTT. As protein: CASSESVTEAFF.

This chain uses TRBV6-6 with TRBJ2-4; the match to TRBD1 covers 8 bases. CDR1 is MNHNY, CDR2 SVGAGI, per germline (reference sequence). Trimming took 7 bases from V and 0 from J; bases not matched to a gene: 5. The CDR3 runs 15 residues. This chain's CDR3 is CASTGQGLAKNIQYF. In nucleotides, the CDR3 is TGTGCCAGCACCGGACAGGGACTAGCCAAAAACATTCAGTACTTC.

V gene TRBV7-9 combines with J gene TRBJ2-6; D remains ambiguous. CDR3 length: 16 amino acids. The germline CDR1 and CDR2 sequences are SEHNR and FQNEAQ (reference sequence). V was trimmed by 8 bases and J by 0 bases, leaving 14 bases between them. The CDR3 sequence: CASPEGNTSGANVLTF. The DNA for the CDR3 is TGTGCCAGCCCCGAAGGCAATACCTCTGGGGCCAACGTCCTGACTTTC.

This chain's CDR3 is CASSFSSGILETQYF. The CDR3, as DNA: TGCGCCAGCAGCTTTTCTAGCGGGATTCTGGAGACCCAGTACTTC. The rearrangement joins TRBV5-1 to TRBJ2-5; 9 nucleotides align to TRBD2. Germline loops: CDR1 SGHRS, CDR2 YFSETQ. V was clipped by 2 bases and J by 5 bases; unmatched bases: 7. The CDR3 has 15 amino acids.

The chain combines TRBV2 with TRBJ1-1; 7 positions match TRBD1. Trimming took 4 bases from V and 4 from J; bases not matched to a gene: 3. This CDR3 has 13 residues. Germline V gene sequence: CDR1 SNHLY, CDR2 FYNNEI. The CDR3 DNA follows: TGTGCCAGCAGTGCTGACAGGGCCACTGAAGCTTTCTTT. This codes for CASSADRATEAFF.

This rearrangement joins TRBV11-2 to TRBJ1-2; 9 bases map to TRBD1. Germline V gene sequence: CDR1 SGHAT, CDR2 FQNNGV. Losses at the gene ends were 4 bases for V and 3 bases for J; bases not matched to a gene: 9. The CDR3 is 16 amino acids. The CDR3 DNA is TGTGCCAGCAGCTCCATCAGGGGGACAGGGTACTATGGCTACACCTTC. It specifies CASSSIRGTGYYGYTF.

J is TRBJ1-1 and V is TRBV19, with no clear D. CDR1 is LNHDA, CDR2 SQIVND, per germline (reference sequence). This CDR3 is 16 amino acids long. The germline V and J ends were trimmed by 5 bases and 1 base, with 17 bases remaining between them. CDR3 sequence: CASSAFMARSNTEAFF. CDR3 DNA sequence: TGTGCCAGTAGTGCCTTTATGGCCAGATCGAACACTGAAGCTTTCTTT.

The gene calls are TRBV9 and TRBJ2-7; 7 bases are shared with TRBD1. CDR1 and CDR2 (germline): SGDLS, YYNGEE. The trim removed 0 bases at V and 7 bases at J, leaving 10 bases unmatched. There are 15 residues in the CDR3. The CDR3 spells CASSVEGAAVSEQYF. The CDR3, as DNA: TGTGCCAGCAGCGTAGAGGGGGCGGCAGTCTCGGAGCAGTACTTC.

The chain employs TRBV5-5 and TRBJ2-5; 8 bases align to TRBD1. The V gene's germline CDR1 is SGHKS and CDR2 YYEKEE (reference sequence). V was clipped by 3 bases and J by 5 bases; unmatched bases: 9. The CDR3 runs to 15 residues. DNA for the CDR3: TGTGCCAGCAGCTACGGGACAGGTCGATCGGAGACCCAGTACTTC. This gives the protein CASSYGTGRSETQYF. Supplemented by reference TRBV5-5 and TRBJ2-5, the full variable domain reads DAGVTQSPTHLIKTRGQQVTLRCSPISGHKSVSWYQQVLGQGPQFIFQYYEKEERGRGNFPDRFSARQFPNYSSELNVNALLLGDSALYLCASSYGTGRSETQYFGPGTRLLVL.

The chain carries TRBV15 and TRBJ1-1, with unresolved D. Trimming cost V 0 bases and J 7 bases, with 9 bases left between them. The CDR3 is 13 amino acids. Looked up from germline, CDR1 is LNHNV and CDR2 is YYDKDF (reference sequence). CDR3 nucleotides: TGTGCCACCAGCAGAGATGGACGGCTTGAAGCTTTCTTT. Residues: CATSRDGRLEAFF.

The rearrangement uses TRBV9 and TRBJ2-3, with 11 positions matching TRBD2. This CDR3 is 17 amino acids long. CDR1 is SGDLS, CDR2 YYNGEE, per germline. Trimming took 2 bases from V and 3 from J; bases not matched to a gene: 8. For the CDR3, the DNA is TGTGCCAGCAGCGTCCGCGCCGGGACTAGCGGAACAGATACGCAGTATTTT. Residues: CASSVRAGTSGTDTQYF.

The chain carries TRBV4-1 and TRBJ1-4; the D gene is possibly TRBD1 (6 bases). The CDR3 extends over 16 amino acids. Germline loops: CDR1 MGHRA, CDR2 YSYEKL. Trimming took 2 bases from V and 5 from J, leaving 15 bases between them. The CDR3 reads CASSQPGQTENEKLFF. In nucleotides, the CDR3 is TGCGCCAGCAGCCAACCCGGACAGACCGAAAATGAAAAACTGTTTTTT.

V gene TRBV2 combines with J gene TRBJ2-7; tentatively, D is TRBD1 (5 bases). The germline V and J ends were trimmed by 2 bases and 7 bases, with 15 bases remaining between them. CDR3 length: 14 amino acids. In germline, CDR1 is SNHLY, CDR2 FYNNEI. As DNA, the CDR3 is TGTGCCAGCAGTGAACTGGGGCGCATGGATGAGCAGTACTTC. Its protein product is CASSELGRMDEQYF.

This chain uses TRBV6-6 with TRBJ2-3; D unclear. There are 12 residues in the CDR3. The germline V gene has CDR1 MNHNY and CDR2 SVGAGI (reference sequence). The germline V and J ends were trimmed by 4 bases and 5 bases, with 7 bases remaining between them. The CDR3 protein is CASSSERDTQYF. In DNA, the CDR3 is TGTGCCAGCAGTTCCGAGCGAGATACGCAGTATTTT.

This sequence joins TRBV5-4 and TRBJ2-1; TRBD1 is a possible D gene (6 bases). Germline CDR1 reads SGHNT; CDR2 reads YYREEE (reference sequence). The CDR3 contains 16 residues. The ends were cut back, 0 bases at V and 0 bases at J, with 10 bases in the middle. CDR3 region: CASSLEGVSSYNEQFF. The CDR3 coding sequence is TGTGCCAGCAGCTTGGAGGGGGTATCCTCCTACAATGAGCAGTTCTTC.

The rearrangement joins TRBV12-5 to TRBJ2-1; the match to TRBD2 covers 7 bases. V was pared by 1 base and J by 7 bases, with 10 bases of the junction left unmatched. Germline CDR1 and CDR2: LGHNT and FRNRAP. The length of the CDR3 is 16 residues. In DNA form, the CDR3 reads TGTGCTAGTGGTTTGGCTGGGAGGGCCATTTTAAATGAGCAGTTCTTC. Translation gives CASGLAGRAILNEQFF.

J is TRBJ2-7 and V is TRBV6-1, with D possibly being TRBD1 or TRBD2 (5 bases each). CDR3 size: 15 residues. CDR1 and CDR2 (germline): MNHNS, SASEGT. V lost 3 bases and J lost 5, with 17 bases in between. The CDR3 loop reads CASSDFGAPGDEQYF. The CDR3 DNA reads TGTGCCAGCAGTGACTTCGGGGCCCCTGGGGACGAGCAGTACTTC.

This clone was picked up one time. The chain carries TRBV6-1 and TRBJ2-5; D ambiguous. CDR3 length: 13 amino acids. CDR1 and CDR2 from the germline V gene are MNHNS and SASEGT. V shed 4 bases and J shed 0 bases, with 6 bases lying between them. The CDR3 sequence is CASSGSYQETQYF. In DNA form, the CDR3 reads TGTGCCAGCAGTGGGTCGTACCAAGAGACCCAGTACTTC.

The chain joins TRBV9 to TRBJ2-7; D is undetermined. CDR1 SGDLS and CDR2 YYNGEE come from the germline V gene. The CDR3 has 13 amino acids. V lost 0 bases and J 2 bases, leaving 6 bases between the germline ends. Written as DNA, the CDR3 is TGTGCCAGCAGCGTAGACACTCCCTACGAGCAGTACTTC. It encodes CASSVDTPYEQYF.